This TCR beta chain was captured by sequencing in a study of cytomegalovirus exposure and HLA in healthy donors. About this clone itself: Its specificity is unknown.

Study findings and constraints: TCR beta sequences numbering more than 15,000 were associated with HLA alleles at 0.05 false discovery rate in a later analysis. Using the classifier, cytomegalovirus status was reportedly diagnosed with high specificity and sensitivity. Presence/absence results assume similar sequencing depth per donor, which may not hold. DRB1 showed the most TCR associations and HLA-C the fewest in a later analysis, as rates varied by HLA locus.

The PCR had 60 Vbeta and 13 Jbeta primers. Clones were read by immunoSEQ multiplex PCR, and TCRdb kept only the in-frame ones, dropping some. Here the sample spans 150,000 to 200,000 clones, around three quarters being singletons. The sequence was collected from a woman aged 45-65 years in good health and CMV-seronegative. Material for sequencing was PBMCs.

CDR3 sequence: CASSLGAGQETQYF. In nucleotides, the CDR3 is TGTGCCAGCAGCTTGGGAGCGGGTCAAGAGACCCAGTACTTC. The J gene is TRBJ2-5, the V gene TRBV7-3; possibly TRBD2 for D (6 bases). Germline V gene sequence: CDR1 SGHTA, CDR2 FQGTGA. This CDR3 contains 14 residues. Trimming took 3 bases from V and 2 from J, leaving 10 bases between them. Based on the CDR3 plus reference TRBV7-3 and TRBJ2-5, the full variable domain is GAGVSQTPSNKVTEKGKYVELRCDPISGHTALYWYRQSLGQGPEFLIYFQGTGAADDSGLPNDRFFAVRPEGSVSTLKIQRTERGDSAVYLCASSLGAGQETQYFGPGTRLLVL.